This T cell receptor beta chain came from a study of neurological immune-mediated disorders. This clonotype was seen many times. Its antigen is unknown. The cDNA came from 5'RACE with 10-nucleotide random UMIs. Every sequencing run drew on 15-18 subjects and yielded over 170 million TCR-beta sequences. TCRdb processed the 5' RACE reads anew with MiXCR; each CDR3 protein has one entry. This table holds about 65,000 distinct CDR3 sequences, roughly 4% found once. Findings and caveats of the study: Phylogenetically, 18 of 34 multiple sclerosis patients' repertoires fell into one related-CDR3 cluster, a possible signature.

This CDR3 is built from 13 residues. V was cut by 1 base and J by 8 bases, with 10 bases left in between. In germline, CDR1 is SGHVS, CDR2 FQNEAQ. Source material: PBMCs. The TCR was taken from a man aged 45-65 years with multiple sclerosis. This chain joins TRBV7-8 and TRBJ2-3; no clear D. CDR3 loop: CASSLGSKATQYF. The DNA of the CDR3 is TGTGCCAGCAGCTTAGGATCGAAGGCTACGCAGTATTTT.